The entry below describes one TCR beta chain. Its antigen is undetermined. Additional DNA sequences in this sample encode the identical CDR3. The protocol was immunoSEQ multiplex PCR, while the TCRdb copy is restricted to in-frame clones and leaves out a portion. The data show over 2 million clones, 85% to 95% seen once. The sample originates from a study of shared clonotypes between healthy human individuals. General study findings and limits: A handful of donors held about 5% of naive CD4 clonotypes in common. The four-donor shared clonotypes exceeded non-shared clonotypes in generation probability, with non-shared ones scoring lower.

The CDR3 totals 14 residues. Germline values: CDR1 LNHDA, CDR2 SQIVND (reference sequence). J gave up 2 bases and V 3 bases, and 4 bases lay outside the gene matches. This clonotype originated in a man younger than 35 in good health. The specimen was naive CD4+ T cells sorted from blood. The subset denotes: CD45RA+ positively selected. The V gene is TRBV19, the J gene TRBJ2-7; 7 nucleotides line up with TRBD1. CDR3 bases: TGTGCCAGTAGTATGGGGCAGGGGGCCTACGAGCAGTACTTC. Translated, it gives CASSMGQGAYEQYF.